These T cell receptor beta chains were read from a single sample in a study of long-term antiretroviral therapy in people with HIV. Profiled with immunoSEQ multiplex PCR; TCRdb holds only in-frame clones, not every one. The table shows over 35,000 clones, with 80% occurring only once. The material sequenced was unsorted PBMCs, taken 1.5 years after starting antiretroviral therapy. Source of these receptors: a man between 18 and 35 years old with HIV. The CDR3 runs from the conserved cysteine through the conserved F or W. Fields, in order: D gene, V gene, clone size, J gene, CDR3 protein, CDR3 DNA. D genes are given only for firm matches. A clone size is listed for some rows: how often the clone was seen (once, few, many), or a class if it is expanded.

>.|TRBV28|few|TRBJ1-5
CASTSPGLGQPQHF
TGTGCCAGCACGTCCCCGGGCCTCGGGCAGCCCCAGCATTTT
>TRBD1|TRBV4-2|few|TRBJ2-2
CASRGTGGTGELFF
TGTGCCAGCAGAGGGACAGGGGGTACCGGGGAGCTGTTTTTT
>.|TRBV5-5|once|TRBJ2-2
CASSFRLTNTGELFF
TGTGCCAGCAGCTTCCGGCTTACTAACACCGGGGAGCTGTTTTTT
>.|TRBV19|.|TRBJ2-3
CASSIMEDTQYF
TGTGCCAGTAGTATAATGGAGGATACGCAGTATTTT
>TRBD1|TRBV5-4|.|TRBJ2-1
CASSLELTGGRNEQFF
TGTGCCAGCAGCTTGGAGTTAACAGGGGGCCGGAATGAGCAGTTCTTC
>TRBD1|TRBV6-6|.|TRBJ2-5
CASSYIGTGGRETQYF
TGTGCCAGCAGTTACATCGGGACAGGGGGTAGAGAGACCCAGTACTTC
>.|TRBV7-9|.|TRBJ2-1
CASSLVITAGWNEQFF
TGTGCCAGCAGCTTAGTTATTACGGCAGGGTGGAATGAGCAGTTCTTC
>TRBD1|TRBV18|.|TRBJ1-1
CASSPNQGANTEAFF
TGTGCCAGCTCACCAAACCAGGGGGCTAACACTGAAGCTTTCTTT
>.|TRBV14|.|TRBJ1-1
CASSAWGSTLNTEAFF
TGTGCCAGCAGCGCCTGGGGAAGTACCCTGAACACTGAAGCTTTCTTT
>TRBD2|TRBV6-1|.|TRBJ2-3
CASSGLAGGRDTQYF
TGTGCCAGCAGTGGACTAGCGGGAGGACGGGATACGCAGTATTTT
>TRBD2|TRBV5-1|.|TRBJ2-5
CASSFRPSGVPSLQETQYF
TGCGCCAGCAGCTTCAGGCCTAGCGGAGTACCCTCCCTCCAAGAGACCCAGTACTTC
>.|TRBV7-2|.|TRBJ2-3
CASSLSMDTQYF
TGTGCCAGCAGCCTAAGTATGGATACGCAGTATTTT
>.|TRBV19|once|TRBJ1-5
CASSIDGGIQPQHF
TGTGCCAGTAGTATTGATGGTGGAATCCAGCCCCAGCATTTT
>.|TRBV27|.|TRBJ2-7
CASSLRGFYEQYF
TGTGCCAGCAGTTTAAGGGGCTTCTACGAGCAGTACTTC
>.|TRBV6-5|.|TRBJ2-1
CASSYNGVPTEEQFF
TGTGCCAGCAGTTACAACGGAGTCCCGACTGAGGAGCAGTTCTTC
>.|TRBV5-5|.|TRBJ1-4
CASSRDGGLGEKLFF
TGTGCCAGCAGCAGGGACGGGGGCCTGGGGGAAAAACTGTTTTTT
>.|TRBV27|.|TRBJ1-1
CASSAVTRAEAFF
TGTGCCAGCAGTGCCGTAACTCGGGCTGAAGCTTTCTTT
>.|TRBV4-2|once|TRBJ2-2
CASSQAGGNTGELFF
TGTGCCAGCAGCCAAGCCGGTGGGAACACCGGGGAGCTGTTTTTT
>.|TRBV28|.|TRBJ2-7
CASNRGGLYEQYF
TGTGCCAGCAACAGGGGGGGCCTTTACGAGCAGTACTTC
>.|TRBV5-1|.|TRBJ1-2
CASSARDGSYGYTF
TGCGCCAGCAGCGCACGGGACGGCTCCTATGGCTACACCTTC
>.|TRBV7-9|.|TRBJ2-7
CASSLVTAKEQYF
TGTGCCAGCAGCTTAGTTACGGCTAAAGAGCAGTACTTC
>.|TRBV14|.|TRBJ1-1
CASSQGLGNTEAFF
TGTGCCAGCAGCCAAGGGCTGGGGAACACTGAAGCTTTCTTT
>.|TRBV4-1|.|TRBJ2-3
CASSQDSGVATDTQYF
TGCGCCAGCAGCCAAGATTCGGGGGTTGCTACAGATACGCAGTATTTT
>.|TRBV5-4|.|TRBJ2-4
CASSQMGPQGNIQYF
TGTGCCAGCAGCCAGATGGGACCACAGGGAAACATTCAGTACTTC
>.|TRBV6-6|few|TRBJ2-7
CASSYQGTAYEQYF
TGTGCCAGCAGTTACCAGGGGACGGCCTACGAGCAGTACTTC
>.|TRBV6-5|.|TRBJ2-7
CASSKQGSSYEQYF
TGTGCCAGCAGCAAACAGGGAAGCTCCTACGAGCAGTACTTC
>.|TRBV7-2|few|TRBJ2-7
CASSLGLGREQYF
TGTGCCAGCAGCTTAGGGCTTGGCCGGGAGCAGTACTTC
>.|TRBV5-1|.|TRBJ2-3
CASSLVGRADTQYF
TGCGCCAGCAGCTTGGTTGGCAGGGCAGATACGCAGTATTTT
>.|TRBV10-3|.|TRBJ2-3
CAIRGGLFTDTQYF
TGTGCCATCAGGGGGGGACTTTTCACAGATACGCAGTATTTT
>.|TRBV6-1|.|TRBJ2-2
CATRPGPTGELFF
TGTGCCACCAGACCGGGGCCCACCGGGGAGCTGTTTTTT
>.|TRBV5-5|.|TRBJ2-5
CASSAEETQYF
TGTGCCAGCAGCGCGGAGGAGACCCAGTACTTC
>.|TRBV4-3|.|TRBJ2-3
CASSQDLPGVEVTDTQYF
TGCGCCAGCAGCCAAGATCTCCCAGGGGTAGAGGTGACAGATACGCAGTATTTT
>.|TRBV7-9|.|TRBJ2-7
CASSRDPLREQYF
TGTGCCAGCAGTCGAGACCCCCTCAGGGAGCAGTACTTC
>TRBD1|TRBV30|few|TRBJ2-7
CAVPGQGYEQYF
TGTGCCGTACCGGGACAGGGGTACGAGCAGTACTTC
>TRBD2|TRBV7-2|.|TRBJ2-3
CASSLLAGGGGSTDTQYF
TGTGCCAGCAGCTTACTAGCGGGAGGGGGAGGAAGCACAGATACGCAGTATTTT
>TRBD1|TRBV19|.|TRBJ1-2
CATESPYRGLYGYTF
TGTGCCACCGAATCCCCCTACAGGGGCCTCTATGGCTACACCTTC
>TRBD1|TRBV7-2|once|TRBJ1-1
CASSFTRDREAFF
TGTGCCAGCAGCTTCACTCGGGACAGGGAAGCTTTCTTT
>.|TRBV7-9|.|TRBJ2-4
CASSFWDSNIQYF
TGTGCCAGCAGCTTTTGGGATTCGAACATTCAGTACTTC
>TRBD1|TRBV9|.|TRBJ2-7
CASSVAPTGGRNEQYF
TGTGCCAGCAGCGTAGCTCCAACAGGGGGCCGAAACGAGCAGTACTTC
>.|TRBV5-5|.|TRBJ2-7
CASSLAGGQTYEQYF
TGTGCCAGCAGCTTGGCCGGGGGACAGACCTACGAGCAGTACTTC
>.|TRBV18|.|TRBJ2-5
CASSPLASYQETQYF
TGTGCCAGCTCACCCCTAGCCTCGTACCAAGAGACCCAGTACTTC
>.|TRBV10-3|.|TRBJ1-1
CAIADPVPKEDTEAFF
TGTGCCATCGCCGATCCCGTGCCTAAGGAGGACACTGAAGCTTTCTTT
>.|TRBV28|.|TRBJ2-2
CASSLTGVAGELFF
TGTGCCAGCAGCCTAACTGGCGTGGCCGGGGAGCTGTTTTTT
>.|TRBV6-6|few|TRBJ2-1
CASSYRTQGPNEQFF
TGTGCCAGCAGTTACCGCACCCAGGGACCCAATGAGCAGTTCTTC
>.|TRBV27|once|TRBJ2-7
CASSLSPSYEQYF
TGTGCCAGCAGTTTATCCCCCTCCTACGAGCAGTACTTC
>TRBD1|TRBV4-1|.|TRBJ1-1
CASSPIGQVHTEAFF
TGCGCCAGCAGCCCTATCGGACAGGTCCACACTGAAGCTTTCTTT
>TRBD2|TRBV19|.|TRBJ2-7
CASTSSGGGYEQYF
TGTGCCAGTACCTCTAGCGGAGGCGGCTACGAGCAGTACTTC
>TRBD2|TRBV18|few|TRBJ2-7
CASSPDLAGVKEQYF
TGTGCCAGCTCCCCCGATCTAGCGGGAGTAAAAGAGCAGTACTTC
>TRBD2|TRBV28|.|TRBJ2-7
CASSPAASGSIEQYF
TGTGCCAGCAGTCCCGCGGCTAGCGGGAGTATCGAGCAGTACTTC
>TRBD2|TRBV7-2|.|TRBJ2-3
CASSPRTSGDTQYF
TGTGCCAGCAGCCCCCGGACTAGCGGGGATACGCAGTATTTT
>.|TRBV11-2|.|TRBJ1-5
CASSFGGNSNQPQHF
TGTGCCAGCAGCTTCGGGGGAAATAGCAATCAGCCCCAGCATTTT
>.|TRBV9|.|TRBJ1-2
CASSVVTTPGYGYTF
TGTGCCAGCAGCGTAGTAACGACCCCAGGCTATGGCTACACCTTC
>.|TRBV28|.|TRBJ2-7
CASNRNSYEQYF
TGTGCCAGCAATAGGAACTCCTACGAGCAGTACTTC
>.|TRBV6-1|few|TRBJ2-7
CASTAHVEQYF
TGTGCCAGCACCGCGCACGTTGAGCAGTACTTC
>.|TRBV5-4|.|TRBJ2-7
CASSFRDNPYEQYF
TGTGCCAGCAGCTTCCGGGACAATCCCTACGAGCAGTACTTC
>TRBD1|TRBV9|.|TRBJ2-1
CASSPPQGAYNEQFF
TGTGCCAGCAGCCCGCCCCAGGGGGCTTACAATGAGCAGTTCTTC
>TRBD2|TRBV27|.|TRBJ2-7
CASSFRRGLAGTEQYF
TGTGCCAGCAGTTTCCGCCGGGGACTAGCGGGAACTGAGCAGTACTTC
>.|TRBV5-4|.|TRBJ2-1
CASSLGLGTLFNEQFF
TGTGCCAGCAGCTTGGGACTGGGGACGTTGTTCAATGAGCAGTTCTTC
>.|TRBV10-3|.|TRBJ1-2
CAISATVYGYTF
TGTGCCATCAGTGCCACAGTCTATGGCTACACCTTC
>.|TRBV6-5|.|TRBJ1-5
CASRFGDQPQHF
TGTGCCAGCAGATTCGGGGATCAGCCCCAGCATTTT